The 23 T cell receptor beta chains below were found in one sample sequenced in a study of blood T cell repertoires in COVID-19 (dated by TCRdb to the early 2020s). Library prep was done by the immunoSEQ multiplex PCR assay. Entries here come from immuneACCESS through TCRdb and include only in-frame sequences with V and J called. Some clones fail to appear in such tables; in the studies checked, an unresolved V gene covers under half of the shortfall, and the cause of the remainder is unknown. Across this sample there are over 95,000 clones, with around 85% seen only once. 5% to 6% of the sample belongs to the ten largest clones. The sample taken for sequencing was peripheral blood. Source of these receptors: a woman aged 60 to 75 with COVID-19, enrolled during active disease.

The rearrangement uses TRBV7-9 and TRBJ1-1; D may be TRBD1 (5 bases). The V gene's germline CDR1 is SEHNR and CDR2 FQNEAQ (reference sequence). There are 15 residues in the CDR3. V was clipped by 0 bases and J by 3 bases, with 11 bases between them. The CDR3 bases are TGTGCCAGCAGCTTAGCGGGGCTCGTAGACACTGAAGCTTTCTTT. Protein sequence: CASSLAGLVDTEAFF.

This chain connects TRBV4-1 to TRBJ2-5, with a tentative D call TRBD1 (5 bases). This CDR3 spans 16 amino acids. V lost 2 bases, J lost 5 bases, and 18 bases lay in between. Germline assignment: CDR1 MGHRA and CDR2 YSYEKL. CDR3 bases: TGCGCCAGCAGCCAAAAACAGGTTGGGATCGGGGAGACCCAGTACTTC. Amino acid sequence: CASSQKQVGIGETQYF.

The chain joins TRBV29-1 to TRBJ2-3; 10 bases are a match to TRBD2. Germline CDR1 and CDR2: SQVTM and ANQGSEA. With 7 bases clipped from V and 4 bases from J, the junction kept 5 bases outside the gene matches. The CDR3 loop spans 13 amino acids. For the CDR3, the DNA is TGCAGCGGGTTAGCGGGGGGTGCAGATACGCAGTATTTT. Translating gives CSGLAGGADTQYF.

V is TRBV19 and J is TRBJ1-3; unclear D gene. This CDR3 contains 15 residues. Germline values: CDR1 LNHDA, CDR2 SQIVND (reference sequence). V was clipped by 3 bases and J by 5 bases, with 14 bases between them. The CDR3 DNA follows: TGTGCCAGTAGTATCCCCTCAGGATACCGAAACACCATATATTTT. Translation: CASSIPSGYRNTIYF.

The chain uses TRBV5-6 and TRBJ1-1; a weak D match, TRBD1 (5 bases). Deletions cut 4 bases from V and 3 bases from J, with 16 bases between. Germline CDR1 is SGHDT and CDR2 is YYEEEE. This CDR3 has 15 residues. The CDR3: CASSNMGGGDTEAFF. CDR3 nucleotide sequence: TGTGCCAGCAGCAATATGGGGGGAGGTGACACTGAAGCTTTCTTT.

This clone was observed a single time. The chain couples TRBV5-1 to TRBJ1-1; TRBD1 matches at 7 bases. In germline, CDR1 is SGHRS, CDR2 YFSETQ. This CDR3 is 16 amino acids long. V shed 4 bases and J 6 bases; nucleotides not matched to a gene: 15. For the CDR3, the DNA is TGCGCCAGCAGCGCCACCTCGGGGAAGGGGGCCTCTGAAGCTTTCTTT. Its protein is CASSATSGKGASEAFF.

The rearrangement links TRBV7-9 to TRBJ2-7, with D possibly matching TRBD2 (5 bases). Per germline, CDR1 SEHNR and CDR2 FQNEAQ (reference sequence). V shed 3 bases and J shed 1 base, with 13 bases lying between them. CDR3 length: 15 amino acids. The CDR3 nucleotides read TGTGCCAGCAGCTTCGTTCGGAGGACGTCCTACGAGCAGTACTTC. Translated, it gives CASSFVRRTSYEQYF.

This sequence joins TRBV6-5 and TRBJ1-1; the match to TRBD1 covers 9 bases. Germline CDR1 MNHEY, CDR2 SVGAGI. The CDR3 sequence is 15 residues long. V lost 6 bases and J lost 5; bases outside the gene matches: 10. CDR3 residues: CASSHRGQGITEAFF. CDR3 nucleotide sequence: TGTGCCAGCAGCCACAGGGGACAGGGCATTACTGAAGCTTTCTTT.

This clone was detected only once. The genes are TRBV19 and TRBJ2-2; maybe TRBD1 (5 bases). V was trimmed by 3 bases and J by 9 bases, leaving 11 bases between them. This CDR3 is built from 13 residues. Germline assignment: CDR1 LNHDA and CDR2 SQIVND (reference sequence). CDR3 sequence (DNA): TGTGCCAGTAGTATTGGGGCGCACCGGGAGCTGTTTTTT. Translated, it gives CASSIGAHRELFF.

The chain has TRBV19 and TRBJ1-1; 7 bases agree with TRBD1. The CDR3 has 13 residues. The junction had 1 base not matched to a gene; V was cut back by 6 bases and J by 0 bases. The germline CDR1 and CDR2 sequences are LNHDA and SQIVND (reference sequence). The CDR3 loop reads CASRDRLNTEAFF. Written as DNA, the CDR3 is TGTGCCAGTAGGGACAGGTTGAACACTGAAGCTTTCTTT.

V is TRBV7-9 and J is TRBJ1-4, with D possibly TRBD1 on 6 matching bases. The V gene's germline CDR1 is SEHNR and CDR2 FQNEAQ (reference sequence). V lost 5 bases to trimming and J lost 14 bases, with 21 bases between them. The CDR3 is 14 amino acids. The chain's CDR3 is CASSLGTFTSGLFF. The CDR3 DNA sequence: TGTGCCAGCAGCCTCGGGACATTCACCTCAGGGCTGTTTTTT. The full variable domain, with the rest looked up from reference TRBV7-9 and TRBJ1-4, is DTGVSQNPRHKITKRGQNVTFRCDPISEHNRLYWYRQTLGQGPEFLTYFQNEAQLEKSRLLSDRFSAERPKGSFSTLEIQRTEQGDSAMYLCASSLGTFTSGLFFGSGTQLSVL.

The CDR3 DNA reads as TGTGCCAGCAGCCGTCGGGAGAGGGTAGACACCATATATTTT. Translating gives CASSRRERVDTIYF. V and J are TRBV3-1 (or the pseudogene TRBV3-2) and TRBJ1-3, with no clear D. Germline values: CDR1 LGHDT, CDR2 YNNKEL (reference sequence). This CDR3 comprises 14 residues. V lost 4 bases to trimming and J lost 8 bases, with 15 bases between them.

This clone has only a few counts. The chain couples TRBV29-1 to TRBJ1-1; D unresolved. The CDR3 runs to 12 residues. Trimming took off 2 bases at V and 0 bases at J, with 4 bases between the two ends. CDR1 and CDR2 (germline): SQVTM, ANQGSEA. This CDR3 reads CSVESVNTEAFF. The DNA of the CDR3 is TGCAGCGTTGAATCTGTGAACACTGAAGCTTTCTTT. The variable domain in full, with the rest retrieved from reference TRBV29-1 and TRBJ1-1, is SAVISQKPSRDICQRGTSLTIQCQVDSQVTMMFWYRQQPGQSLTLIATANQGSEATYESGFVIDKFPISRPNLTFSTLTVSNMSPEDSSIYLCSVESVNTEAFFGQGTRLTVV.

The V call is TRBV11-2, the J call TRBJ2-7, with a weak D call TRBD1 (5 bases). CDR1 is SGHAT, CDR2 FQNNGV, per germline. The V and J ends lost 6 bases and 6 bases respectively, with 15 bases between them. The CDR3 has 13 residues. DNA for the CDR3: TGTGCCAGCAGTCAGTGGGGCGGCACCGAGCAGTACTTC. This encodes CASSQWGGTEQYF. The whole variable domain, filled in from reference TRBV11-2 and TRBJ2-7, reads EAGVAQSPRYKIIEKRQSVAFWCNPISGHATLYWYQQILGQGPKLLIQFQNNGVVDDSQLPKDRFSAERLKGVDSTLKIQPAKLEDSAVYLCASSQWGGTEQYFGPGTRLTVT.

The chain is built from TRBV5-1 and TRBJ1-1, with 8 nucleotides matching TRBD1. V lost 4 bases and J lost 2; bases outside the gene matches: 13. The CDR3 loop spans 17 amino acids. Per the germline V gene, CDR1 is SGHRS and CDR2 is YFSETQ. CDR3 DNA sequence: TGCGCCAGCAGCCCTTCCGTAGTGACAGGGGAAAACACTGAAGCTTTCTTT. Protein product: CASSPSVVTGENTEAFF.

J is TRBJ1-4 and V is TRBV6-2 or TRBV6-3; D gene ambiguous. This CDR3 comprises 16 residues. CDR1 and CDR2 from the germline V gene are MNHEY and SVGEGT. The V and J ends lost 2 bases and 0 bases respectively, with 10 bases between them. CDR3 nucleotides: TGTGCCAGCAGTTACCCACAGTCTGCAACTAATGAAAAACTGTTTTTT. Translating gives CASSYPQSATNEKLFF.

The V gene is TRBV5-6, the J gene TRBJ1-6, with 9 bases identical to TRBD1. The V gene's germline CDR1 is SGHDT and CDR2 YYEEEE. CDR3 length: 13 amino acids. The V segment lost 4 bases and the J segment 10 bases; nucleotides outside the gene matches: 3. CDR3 coding DNA: TGTGCCAGCAGCCAGGACAGGGGCTCACCCCTCCACTTT. Translated, it gives CASSQDRGSPLHF.

This clone was seen more than once but under ten times. V gene TRBV7-6 combines with J gene TRBJ1-3; 11 bases align to TRBD1. In germline, CDR1 is SGHVS, CDR2 FNYEAQ. The trim removed 5 bases at V and 0 bases at J, leaving 9 bases unmatched. CDR3 length equals 18 residues. CDR3 sequence (DNA): TGTGCCAGCAGCCCATTCCGGGACAGGGGGTTCTCTGGAAACACCATATATTTT. Translating it yields CASSPFRDRGFSGNTIYF.

This clone occurred a few times. V and J are TRBV4-3 and TRBJ1-6; the match to TRBD1 covers 9 bases. Trimming removed 0 bases from V and 14 bases from J; junction bases left unmatched: 5. This CDR3 is 14 amino acids long. CDR1 is LGHNA, CDR2 YSLEER, per germline. The CDR3, as DNA: TGCGCCAGCAGCCAAGATAAACAGGGGGCAGCCCTCCACTTT. Protein product: CASSQDKQGAALHF.

V gene TRBV15 combines with J gene TRBJ1-5; D is uncertain. CDR3 length: 16 residues. Germline V lookup: CDR1 LNHNV, CDR2 YYDKDF (reference sequence). The ends were cut back, 0 bases at V and 1 base at J, with 10 bases in the middle. DNA for the CDR3: TGTGCCACCAGCAGAGACTCGGGGTGGAGCAATCAGCCCCAGCATTTT. Translated: CATSRDSGWSNQPQHF. Based on the CDR3 plus reference TRBV15 and TRBJ1-5, the full variable domain is DAMVIQNPRYQVTQFGKPVTLSCSQTLNHNVMYWYQQKSSQAPKLLFHYYDKDFNNEADTPDNFQSRRPNTSFCFLDIRSPGLGDTAMYLCATSRDSGWSNQPQHFGDGTRLSIL.

The chain carries TRBV5-1 and TRBJ2-7, with D unresolved. The CDR3 is 13 amino acids. Trimming removed 2 bases from V and 2 bases from J, with 8 bases in between. Per the germline V gene, CDR1 is SGHRS and CDR2 is YFSETQ. In DNA form, the CDR3 reads TGCGCCAGCAGCTTTGCCAGGACCTACGAGCAGTACTTC. Protein: CASSFARTYEQYF.

The gene calls are TRBV4-1 and TRBJ2-2; tentatively, D is TRBD2 (6 bases). V shed 4 bases and J shed 2 bases, with 11 bases lying between them. The CDR3 consists of 15 residues. The germline CDR1 and CDR2 sequences are MGHRA and YSYEKL. The CDR3 bases are TGCGCCAGCAGCCTCCGGGACTCTAACACCGGGGAGCTGTTTTTT. Its translation: CASSLRDSNTGELFF.

The chain joins TRBV5-6 to TRBJ1-5; D is possibly TRBD1 (6 bases). Trimming took 2 bases from V and 3 from J, leaving 9 bases between them. CDR1 and CDR2 (germline): SGHDT, YYEEEE. The CDR3 spans 14 residues. The CDR3 sequence: CASSFRGHNQPQHF. The DNA for the CDR3 is TGTGCCAGCAGCTTCAGGGGACACAATCAGCCCCAGCATTTT.